The table lists the clone carrying this T cell receptor beta chain with a few counts. What it recognizes is unknown. One entry per CDR3 protein, called by TCRdb with MiXCR from the 5' RACE reads. The repertoire has about 160,000 distinct CDR3 sequences, about a third of them found once; the top ten carry around 12%. The source of the sample is a study of T-cell memory formation after mild COVID-19. The study's findings and limits: Pre-infection memory showed some responding clones, and this suggested that cross-reactive memory joined. The study found contracting CD4+ clones mainly in CM and EM and contracting CD8+ clones in EMRA.

Germline values: CDR1 LNHNV, CDR2 YYDKDF (reference sequence). The CDR3 contains 12 residues. V was pared by 4 bases and J by 8 bases, with 12 bases between. The chain couples TRBV15 to TRBJ2-7, with D maybe TRBD2 (5 bases). What was sequenced was PBMCs or a T cell subset sorted from them (not recorded which). The clonotype originates from an adult woman who had mild COVID-19 (a few samples of this study predate the infection). Cell type and time point are not known. As DNA, the CDR3 is TGTGCCACCAGCACAACGGGGATCAAGCAGTACTTC. This sequence encodes CATSTTGIKQYF.